This T cell receptor beta chain originates from a study of blood T cell repertoires in COVID-19 (dated by TCRdb to 2019 to 2021). Study-wide context: The collaborator samples originated in the United States, Italy and Spain and spanned the acute and convalescent phases of COVID-19. The prospective study material was composed of cDNA or gDNA derived from T cells, B-cell-depleted T cells, or PBMCs. Samples came from the ongoing ImmuneRACE study (first 160 participants) plus 1,254 subjects from 6 global collaborators. The dataset comprised deeply sampled blood TCRbeta repertoires from subjects exposed to, actively infected with, or recovered from COVID-19. The sample metadata nearly always contained a de-identified subject ID, COVID-19 status, age in years and sex. HLA class I and class II types, where available, came from metadata supplied by the sample provider rather than from assay-based typing. The repertoires were released in a freely available public database meant as a resource for research on the immune response to SARS-CoV-2. Study-level results and caveats: Clinical and demographic metadata were provided uncurated, with the amount varying by source and participant.

TCRbeta CDR3 regions were amplified from genomic DNA by means of the immunoSEQ Assay, a bias-controlled multiplex PCR. Processing in the source paper ran as follows. Nucleated cell counts per sample were estimated from amplification of reference gene primers within the assay. To quantify the absolute abundance of each unique TCRbeta CDR3 rearrangement, sequence reads were collapsed and filtered. For each sample, productive Simpson clonality was calculated as the square root of Simpson's diversity index over productive rearrangements. Drawn from immuneACCESS, this table holds only the in-frame rearrangements with V and J called that TCRdb kept. Clones are partly lost; checked studies trace under half to an unresolved V gene and leave the rest unexplained. The V and J calls and the clone size are those of that table, but D and trimming were determined from the DNA. Present in this sample are about 360,000 clones, about 87% of which were seen just once. Jointly, the top ten make up around 3% of the sample.

This clone appeared a few times. There is no known antigen for this receptor. The input lacks base qualities; no much larger clone sits a single base away. Collaborating institutions collected whole blood in K2EDTA tubes following their own protocols. For TCRbeta analysis, collaborators shipped samples in one of three forms: frozen whole blood, isolated PBMCs, or DNA extracted from either of those sample types. Germline trimming: 5 bases from V, 0 bases from J; junction bases outside gene matches: 2. Looking up the germline V gene yields CDR1 MRHNA and CDR2 SNTAGT. The CDR3 contains 14 residues, cysteine and phenylalanine counted. Of all the DNA, just the CDR3 is kept, 42 bases in frame from base 1.

This clonotype originated in a human donor in a cohort sampled during active COVID-19. This receptor chain uses TRBV6-4 and TRBJ2-3; a stretch of 7 junction bases matches TRBD2. The sequenced sample consisted of peripheral blood. In nucleotide form, the sequence is TGTGCCAGCAGTAGCGGGGCTAGCACAGATACGCAGTATTTT. It encodes CASSSGASTDTQYF.